Included here is one T cell receptor (beta chain) sequence, with context. Its cognate antigen is unknown. The germline gene is not matched at one end of the junction; a read error may be the cause. The germline CDR1 and CDR2 sequences are SNHLY and FYNNEI. This CDR3 contains 14 residues. A lack of ophthalmopathy progression within 18 months defined stable Graves' hyperthyroidism. Each patient was aged 18 to 65 and had newly diagnosed hyperthyroidism of under 2 months' duration. Diagnosis rested on symptoms, serum thyroxine and TRAb, thyroid ultrasound, and orbital computed tomography. The sample is drawn from a study of T cells in Graves' hyperthyroidism and ophthalmopathy. Broader study findings: Peripheral blood also featured most of the thyroid clonotypes expanded above 0.001.

Amplification of TCR beta CDR3 regions used RNA as the template. HTBI primers were employed in a first-round RT-PCR of the TCR CDR3. TCRdb re-analysed the multiplex PCR reads in MiXCR, keeping a single row per CDR3 protein. The sample has around 580,000 distinct CDR3 sequences, 46% seen once; the top ten hold about 7.8%. V is TRBV2 and J is TRBJ2-4, with D perhaps matching TRBD1 (8 bases). Sequencing used peripheral blood or thyroid tissue (not recorded which). This TCR derives from a woman aged 18-30 years with Graves' hyperthyroidism. The CDR3 DNA reads TGTGCCAGCAGTGGCCCAGCGGGACAGGACATTCAGTGCTTC. Protein product: CASSGPAGQDIQCF.